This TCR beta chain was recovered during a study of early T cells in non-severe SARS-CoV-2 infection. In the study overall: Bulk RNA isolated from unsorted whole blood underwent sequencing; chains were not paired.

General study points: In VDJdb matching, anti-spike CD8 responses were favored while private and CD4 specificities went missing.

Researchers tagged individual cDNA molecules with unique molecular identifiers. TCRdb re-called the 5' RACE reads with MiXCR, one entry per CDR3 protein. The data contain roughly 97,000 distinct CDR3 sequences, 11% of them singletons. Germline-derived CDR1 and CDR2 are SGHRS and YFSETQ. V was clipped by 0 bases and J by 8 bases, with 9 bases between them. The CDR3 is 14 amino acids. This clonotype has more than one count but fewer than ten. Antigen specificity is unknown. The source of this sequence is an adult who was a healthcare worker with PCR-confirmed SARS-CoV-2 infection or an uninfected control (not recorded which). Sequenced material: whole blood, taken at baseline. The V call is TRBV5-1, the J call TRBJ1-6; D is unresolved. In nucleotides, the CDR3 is TGCGCCAGCAGCTTGGAAAGAGTAGATTCACCCCTCCACTTT. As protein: CASSLERVDSPLHF.